Below, 17 T cell receptor beta chains from the same sample are listed, as sequenced in a study of beta chain features in type 1 diabetes. What was sequenced were expressed TCRB transcripts, since all of the isolated RNA had been reverse transcribed. The assay was immunoSEQ multiplex PCR, and TCRdb's table has in-frame clones only and misses some. Of some 48,000 clones listed, roughly 47% are singletons. No antigen has been assigned to these receptors. Study outcomes and limitations: TCRB CDR3s were moderately but significantly shorter in Type 1 diabetes patients in all four CD4+ subsets.

Source material: stem cell memory CD4+ T cells from blood. These receptors were obtained from a man aged 25 to 40 with type 1 diabetes.

The rearrangement links TRBV19 to TRBJ2-1; possible D gene TRBD2, 5 bases. The V gene lost 5 bases and the J gene lost 0 bases, with 14 bases spanning the gap. Looked up from germline, CDR1 is LNHDA and CDR2 is SQIVND (reference sequence). The CDR3 has 16 residues. CDR3: CASSPIPGTSYNEQFF. The DNA of the CDR3 is TGTGCCAGTAGTCCGATTCCGGGAACCTCCTACAATGAGCAGTTCTTC.

The chain uses TRBV29-1 and TRBJ2-1; 12 nucleotides line up with TRBD2. The ends lost 5 bases at V and 0 bases at J; junction bases unmatched: 8. Germline CDR1 is SQVTM and CDR2 is ANQGSEA. This CDR3 region has 17 residues. CDR3 coding DNA: TGCAGCGTTACCGAGACTAGCGGGAGCCCCTCCTACAATGAGCAGTTCTTC. Translation gives CSVTETSGSPSYNEQFF.

The chain couples TRBV7-9 to TRBJ1-4; TRBD1 is a possible D gene (6 bases). Trimming took 4 bases from V and 0 from J, leaving 15 bases between them. The CDR3 is 17 amino acids. Germline loops: CDR1 SEHNR, CDR2 FQNEAQ (reference sequence). The CDR3 coding sequence is TGTGCCAGCAGCTCGGGACAACAACTAGCAACTAATGAAAAACTGTTTTTT. Translating it yields CASSSGQQLATNEKLFF.

The gene calls are TRBV5-1 and TRBJ2-3, with TRBD2 identical over 11 bases. From germline, CDR1 is SGHRS and CDR2 YFSETQ. V gave up 4 bases and J gave up 5 bases; unmatched junction bases: 9. CDR3 size: 16 residues. Here the CDR3 reads CASSRTGTSGGDTQYF. The CDR3 bases are TGCGCCAGCAGCCGAACCGGGACTAGCGGAGGAGATACGCAGTATTTT.

This clone was observed a handful of times. The V and J genes are TRBV18 and TRBJ2-3; 9 positions agree with TRBD2. The trim removed 2 bases at V and 1 base at J, leaving 4 bases unmatched. The CDR3 is made up of 16 amino acids. Germline CDR1 is KGHSH and CDR2 is LQKENI. The CDR3 protein is CASSPKREVGTDTQYF. In nucleotides, the CDR3 is TGTGCCAGCTCACCAAAGCGGGAGGTTGGCACAGATACGCAGTATTTT.

The chain joins TRBV27 to TRBJ2-7, with TRBD1 as a possible D gene (6 bases). Germline-derived CDR1 and CDR2 are MNHEY and SMNVEV (reference sequence). CDR3 length equals 13 residues. Trimming removed 3 bases at V and 3 bases at J, with 9 bases between. CDR3 protein: CASSFTGYYEQYF. CDR3 in DNA: TGTGCCAGCAGTTTCACAGGGTACTACGAGCAGTACTTC.

V gene TRBV9 combines with J gene TRBJ2-7, with TRBD2 identical over 12 bases. V trimming: 0 bases; J trimming: 3 bases; junction bases outside the gene matches: 7. The CDR3 runs to 17 residues. Germline values: CDR1 SGDLS, CDR2 YYNGEE. CDR3 loop: CASSVASGRAAVYEQYF. The CDR3 DNA is TGTGCCAGCAGCGTAGCTAGCGGGAGGGCCGCAGTCTACGAGCAGTACTTC.

This clone was detected only a few times. This chain joins TRBV4-2 and TRBJ1-2, with D possibly matching TRBD1 (5 bases). Trimming shortened V by 1 base and J by 8 bases, and 17 bases separated the two germline ends. Germline V gene data show CDR1 as LGHNA and CDR2 as YNFKEQ. The CDR3 spans 15 residues. The CDR3 sequence is CASSQVSGEVGGYTF. The CDR3 DNA reads TGTGCCAGCAGCCAAGTCTCGGGGGAGGTGGGGGGCTACACCTTC.

The CDR3 protein is CASSPTSGSHNIWNEQFF. The CDR3 bases are TGTGCCAGCTCACCGACTAGCGGGAGCCATAATATTTGGAATGAGCAGTTCTTC. This chain uses TRBV18 with TRBJ2-1, with TRBD2 matching 12 bases. CDR1 is KGHSH and CDR2 is LQKENI in the germline V gene. The J segment lost 7 bases and the V segment lost 3 bases, leaving 13 bases of the junction unmatched. This CDR3 region has 18 residues.

The CDR3 region has the DNA TGTGCCAGCAGCTTAGCGGTAAGCTCCTACGAGCAGTACTTC. Translating gives CASSLAVSSYEQYF. V usage is TRBV5-4 and J usage is TRBJ2-7, with a tentative D call TRBD2 (5 bases). V was cut by 2 bases and J by 0 bases, with 9 bases left in between. The CDR3 extends over 14 amino acids. The germline V gene encodes CDR1 SGHNT and CDR2 YYREEE (reference sequence).

This chain connects TRBV28 to TRBJ1-2; D is undetermined. This CDR3 is 11 amino acids long. The V and J ends lost 3 bases and 5 bases respectively, with 4 bases between them. The V gene's germline CDR1 is MDHEN and CDR2 SYDVKM. The DNA for the CDR3 is TGTGCCAGCAGTTTCACTTATGGCTACACCTTC. Its protein is CASSFTYGYTF.

Here the CDR3 DNA reads TGTGCCAGTGCGAGGGACAGCTATGGCTACACCTTC. Translated: CASARDSYGYTF. The rearrangement links TRBV2 to TRBJ1-2; 7 bases fit TRBD1. V gave up 9 bases and J gave up 4 bases; unmatched junction bases: 5. The length of the CDR3 is 12 residues. Germline values: CDR1 SNHLY, CDR2 FYNNEI.

This chain uses TRBV7-6 with TRBJ2-3, with D possibly being TRBD2 (6 bases). CDR3 length equals 13 residues. Germline CDR1 SGHVS, CDR2 FNYEAQ. Trimming stripped 2 bases from V and 5 bases from J, with 8 bases between. This CDR3 is CASSLRRGDTQYF. CDR3 DNA sequence: TGTGCCAGCAGCTTACGGAGGGGAGATACGCAGTATTTT.

This clone was counted only a few times. The J gene is TRBJ2-1, the V gene TRBV27; D possibly corresponds to TRBD2 (6 bases). The CDR3 has 17 amino acids. Germline V gene data show CDR1 as MNHEY and CDR2 as SMNVEV (reference sequence). The germline V and J ends were trimmed by 5 bases and 0 bases, with 17 bases remaining between them. CDR3 sequence: CASSPLAGGNSYNEQFF. In DNA form, the CDR3 reads TGTGCCAGCAGTCCCCTGGCCGGCGGGAACTCCTACAATGAGCAGTTCTTC.

V and J are TRBV7-2 and TRBJ1-1, with D tentatively TRBD1 (5 bases). Germline CDR1 is SGHTA and CDR2 is FQGNSA. Trimming removed 5 bases from V and 7 bases from J, with 17 bases in between. The length of the CDR3 is 14 residues. The DNA of the CDR3 is TGTGCCAGCAGCCCGGACATCAACCTGAATGAAGCTTTCTTT. It encodes CASSPDINLNEAFF.

The V and J genes are TRBV6-5 and TRBJ2-5; D possibly corresponds to TRBD1 (6 bases). The CDR3 is 14 residues long. Germline CDR1 MNHEY, CDR2 SVGAGI. The ends were cut back, 6 bases at V and 0 bases at J, with 11 bases in the middle. The CDR3 region is CASSRWTDQETQYF. CDR3 DNA: TGTGCCAGCAGCCGATGGACAGACCAAGAGACCCAGTACTTC.

The CDR3 here is CASSVYRVWGEGETQYF. Written as DNA, the CDR3 is TGTGCCAGCAGCGTCTACAGGGTCTGGGGAGAGGGAGAGACCCAGTACTTC. The chain has TRBV7-8 and TRBJ2-5, with TRBD1 as a possible D gene (6 bases). V was cut by 5 bases and J by 4 bases, with 23 bases left in between. The CDR3 runs 17 residues. Germline CDR1 and CDR2: SGHVS and FQNEAQ.